Sequencing of this TCR beta chain was carried out in a study of T cell repertoires in cytomegalovirus infection. Each CDR3 protein gets one entry after TCRdb re-called the reads with MiXCR. The table shows 150,000 to 200,000 distinct CDR3 sequences, with approximately 9.6% occurring only once. This clonotype was detected only once. At one end the junction does not follow the germline gene, possibly because of a read error. Sequencing used PBMCs. The origin of this receptor is a human donor in good health (CMV status not recorded). Some clones in this sample may be carry-over from other donors' samples.

CDR3 amino acids: CSAGSSTGELLF. The CDR3 DNA sequence: TGCAGTGCTGGGAGTTCCACCGGGGAGCTGCTTTTT. The genes are TRBV20-1 and TRBJ2-2, with a tentative D call TRBD2 (5 bases). The CDR3 consists of 12 residues. Germline-derived CDR1 and CDR2 are DFQATT and SNEGSKA (reference sequence).